This T cell receptor beta chain was obtained from a study of T cell clonality in common variable immunodeficiency. Study conclusions and caveats: CVID subjects showed higher TCRbeta clonality than healthy controls.

The assay was immunoSEQ multiplex PCR, and TCRdb's table has in-frame clones only and misses some. The data list around 45,000 clones, none observed once; roughly 10% falls to the top ten. The CDR3 has 13 amino acids. Germline lookup yields CDR1 MDHEN and CDR2 SYDVKM. V gave up 2 bases and J gave up 4 bases, with 7 bases separating them. This clone was seen repeatedly, ten times or more. What it binds is unknown. The read ends 3 residues shy of where the CDR3 ends; the end is completed using the germline J gene. The rearrangement joins TRBV28 to TRBJ2-3, with D unresolved. Sequencing input: peripheral blood mononuclear cells. This receptor was obtained from a person between 18 and 70 years old in good health. The part of the CDR3 DNA that was read is TGTGCCAGCAGTTTACTTTCTCCAGATACG. It specifies CASSLLSPDT. The whole CDR3 reads CASSLLSPDTQYF.